This TCR beta chain was identified in a study of T cells in Graves' hyperthyroidism and ophthalmopathy. About the study: Peripheral blood specimens were obtained at initial diagnosis, prior to any treatment. Study observations and caveats: Also found in blood were most expanded thyroid clonotypes above 0.001. The authors' 13 V-J model separated ophthalmopathy from stable hyperthyroidism.

There were TCR beta CDR3 regions amplified from RNA transcripts. HTBI primers were the set used in a first-round RT-PCR of the TCR CDR3. TCRdb ran MiXCR on the multiplex PCR reads and lists one entry per CDR3 protein. The table lists under 400,000 distinct CDR3 sequences, around a sixth of them singletons. This clonotype was counted many times. Its specificity is unknown. Stable hyperthyroidism: no ophthalmopathy progression over 18 months of follow-up. Per the germline V gene, CDR1 is SGHAT and CDR2 is FQDESV (reference sequence). The CDR3 contains 13 residues. Trimming cost V 6 bases and J 7 bases; bases outside gene matches: 2.

The TCR was taken from a man aged 30 to 39 with Graves' hyperthyroidism. The genes are TRBV11-1 and TRBJ2-1; 11 bases map to TRBD2. Sequenced sample: blood. The DNA for the CDR3 is TGTGCCAGCAGACGACTAGCGGGGAATGAGCAGTTCTTC. Encoded protein: CASRRLAGNEQFF.